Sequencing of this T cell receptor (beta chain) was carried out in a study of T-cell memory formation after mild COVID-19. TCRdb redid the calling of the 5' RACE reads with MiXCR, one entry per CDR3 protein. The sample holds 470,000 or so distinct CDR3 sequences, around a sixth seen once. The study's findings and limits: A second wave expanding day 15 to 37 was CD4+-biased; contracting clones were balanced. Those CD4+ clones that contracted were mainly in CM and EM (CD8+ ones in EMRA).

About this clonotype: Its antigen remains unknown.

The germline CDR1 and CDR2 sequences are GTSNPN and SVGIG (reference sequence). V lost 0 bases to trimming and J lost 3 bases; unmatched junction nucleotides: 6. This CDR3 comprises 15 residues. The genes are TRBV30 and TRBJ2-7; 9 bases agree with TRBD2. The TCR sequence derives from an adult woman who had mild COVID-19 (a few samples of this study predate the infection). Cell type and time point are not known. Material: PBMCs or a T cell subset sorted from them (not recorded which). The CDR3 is CAWSVRLAANYEQYF. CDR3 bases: TGTGCCTGGAGTGTACGACTAGCGGCCAACTACGAGCAGTACTTC.